This T cell receptor (beta chain) was identified during a study of early T cells in non-severe SARS-CoV-2 infection. TCRdb used MiXCR to reprocess the 5' RACE reads, holding one entry per CDR3 protein. The top ten hold roughly 3% of the sample, which has just under 65,000 distinct CDR3 sequences, roughly 10% seen once. This CDR3 contains 17 residues. In germline, CDR1 is SEHNR, CDR2 FQNEAQ (reference sequence). Trimming pared 0 bases from V and 4 bases from J, leaving 15 bases between. The sequence was obtained from an adult who was a healthcare worker with PCR-confirmed SARS-CoV-2 infection or an uninfected control (not recorded which). The sequencing used whole blood, collected at baseline. This chain links TRBV7-9 with TRBJ1-4, with D possibly TRBD1 on 6 matching bases. The CDR3 is CASSLAGWTAHNEKLFF. CDR3 sequence (DNA): TGTGCCAGCAGCTTAGCGGGTTGGACAGCCCATAATGAAAAACTGTTTTTT.